The subject of this entry is one T cell receptor beta chain. Antigen specificity is unknown. This record comes from a study of Graves' ophthalmopathy and Graves' hyperthyroidism. Turning to the study itself: Samples of peripheral blood were obtained at initial diagnosis, prior to treatment of any kind. Study-level points and caveats: As the model predicted ophthalmopathy progression, it achieved a sensitivity of around 71% and a specificity of 72.22%.

Trimming cost V 4 bases and J 2 bases, with 11 bases left between them. This CDR3 is 13 amino acids long. Germline loops: CDR1 SQVTM, CDR2 ANQGSEA. Scientists amplified the TCR beta CDR3 regions from RNA transcripts. The workflow started with a first-round RT-PCR run with HTBI primers and then moved on to a second-round multiplex PCR. TCRdb re-called the multiplex PCR reads with MiXCR, one entry per CDR3 protein. In the table there are 650,000 to 900,000 distinct CDR3 sequences, 35% to 50% of which are singletons. This clonotype originated in an adult man with Graves' ophthalmopathy. V gene TRBV29-1 combines with J gene TRBJ2-5; TRBD2 is a possible D gene (6 bases). The specimen was peripheral blood. CDR3 in amino acids: CSVVLGGQETQYF. CDR3 sequence (DNA): TGCAGCGTTGTGTTGGGGGGACAAGAGACCCAGTACTTC.